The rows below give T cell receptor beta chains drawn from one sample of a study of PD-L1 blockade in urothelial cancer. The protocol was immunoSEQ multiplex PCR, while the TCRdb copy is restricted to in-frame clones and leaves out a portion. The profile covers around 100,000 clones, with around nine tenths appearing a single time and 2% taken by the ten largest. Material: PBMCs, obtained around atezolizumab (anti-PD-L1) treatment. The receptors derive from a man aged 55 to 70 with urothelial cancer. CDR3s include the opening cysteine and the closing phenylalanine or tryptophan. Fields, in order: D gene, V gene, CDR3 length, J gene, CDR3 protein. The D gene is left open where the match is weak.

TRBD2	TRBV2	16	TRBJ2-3	CAIHPGTSGTTDTQYF
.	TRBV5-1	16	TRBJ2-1	CASSLVGGDTNNEQFF
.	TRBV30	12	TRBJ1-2	CAWSITNYGYTF
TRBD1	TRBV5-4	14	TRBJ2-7	CASSPLQGGYEQYF
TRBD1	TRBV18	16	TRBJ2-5	CASSPTTGGMGETQYF
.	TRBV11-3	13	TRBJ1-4	CASSLVPEEKLFF
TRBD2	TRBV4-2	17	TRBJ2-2	CASSQGLAGGSTGELFF
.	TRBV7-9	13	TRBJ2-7	CASSTTTGDEQYF
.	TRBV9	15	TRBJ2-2	CASSPRDAGNWELFF
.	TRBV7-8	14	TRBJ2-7	CASSLVESAYEQYF
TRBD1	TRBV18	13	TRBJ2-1	CASSPQGVSEQFF
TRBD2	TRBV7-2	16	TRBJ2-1	CASSPSLAGGSNEQFF
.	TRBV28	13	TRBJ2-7	CAKVQIINYEQYF
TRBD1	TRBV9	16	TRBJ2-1	CASSPLRQGVGNEQFF
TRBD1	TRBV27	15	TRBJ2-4	CASSSGTEAKNIQYF
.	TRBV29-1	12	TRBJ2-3	CSAPLAPDTQYF
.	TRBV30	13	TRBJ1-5	CAWSRQGDQPQHF
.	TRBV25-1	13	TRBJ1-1	CASKTGKGTEAFF
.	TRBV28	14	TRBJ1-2	CASSLGGTNYGYTF
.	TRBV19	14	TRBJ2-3	CASQGQTSTDTQYF
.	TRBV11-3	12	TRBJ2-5	CASSQKEETQYF
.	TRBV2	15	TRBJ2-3	CASSEGGHYTDTQYF
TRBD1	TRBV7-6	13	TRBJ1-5	CASSLTGNQPQHF
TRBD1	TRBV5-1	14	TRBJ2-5	CASSPWTGRETQYF
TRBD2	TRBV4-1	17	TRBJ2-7	CASSQGPAGGPPYEQYF
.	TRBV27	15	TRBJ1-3	CASSLAWASGNTIYF
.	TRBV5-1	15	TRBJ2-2	CASREGAGVTGELFF
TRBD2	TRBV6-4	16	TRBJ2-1	CASSVYASGLYNEQFF
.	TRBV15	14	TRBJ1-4	CATSRAGRREKLFF
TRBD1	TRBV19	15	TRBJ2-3	CASSLGQGSGDTQYF
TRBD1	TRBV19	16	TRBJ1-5	CASSISDRGFNQPQHF
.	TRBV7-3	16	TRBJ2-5	CASSPQAGTTEETQYF
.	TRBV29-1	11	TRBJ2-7	CSAAFGVEQYF
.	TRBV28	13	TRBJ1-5	CASEKIRNQPQHF
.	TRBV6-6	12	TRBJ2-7	CASNEDSYEQYF
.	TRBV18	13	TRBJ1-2	CASSSAGDYGYTF
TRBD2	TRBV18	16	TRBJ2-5	CASSQGLAEFQETQYF
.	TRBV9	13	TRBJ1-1	CASSVRRGTEAFF
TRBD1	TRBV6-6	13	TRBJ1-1	CASSYGQGAEAFF
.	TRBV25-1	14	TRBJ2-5	CASSEGRLEETQYF
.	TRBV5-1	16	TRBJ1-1	CASSRFSNRESTEAFF
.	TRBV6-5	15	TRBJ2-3	CASSRESISTDTQYF
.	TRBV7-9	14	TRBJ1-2	CASSPLSTGRGYTF
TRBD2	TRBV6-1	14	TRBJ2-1	CASSELGLVNEQFF
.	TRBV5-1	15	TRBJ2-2	CASSPIADYTGELFF
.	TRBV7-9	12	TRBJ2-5	CASSSRLDSPYF
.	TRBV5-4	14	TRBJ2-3	CASSLTGRTDTQYF
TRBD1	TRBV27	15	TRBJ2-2	CASRRQGGNTGELFF
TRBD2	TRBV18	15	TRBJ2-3	CASSPSGRSTDTQYF